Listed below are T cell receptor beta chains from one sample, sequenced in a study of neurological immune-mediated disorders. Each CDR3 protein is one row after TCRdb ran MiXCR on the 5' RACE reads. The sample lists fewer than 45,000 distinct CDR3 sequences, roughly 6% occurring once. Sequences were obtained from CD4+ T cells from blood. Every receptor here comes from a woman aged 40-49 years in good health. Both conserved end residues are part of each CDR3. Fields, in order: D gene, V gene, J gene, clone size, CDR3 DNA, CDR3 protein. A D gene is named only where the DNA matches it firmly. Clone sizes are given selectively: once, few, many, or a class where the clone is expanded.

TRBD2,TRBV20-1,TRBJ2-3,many,TGCAGTGCTAGGGGGGGGACTAGCGGGAGCTCAGATACGCAGTATTTT,CSARGGTSGSSDTQYF
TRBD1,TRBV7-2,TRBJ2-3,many,TGTGCCAGCAGCTTAGCAGGACAGGGAGGTGGTGATACGCAGTATTTT,CASSLAGQGGGDTQYF
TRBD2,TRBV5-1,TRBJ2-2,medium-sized,TGCGCCAGCGGACTAGCGGGAGGGAACACCGGGGAGCTGTTTTTT,CASGLAGGNTGELFF
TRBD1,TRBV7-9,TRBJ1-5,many,TGTGCCAGCAGCGAACAGGGGGCTTACGGCAATCAGCCCCAGCATTTT,CASSEQGAYGNQPQHF
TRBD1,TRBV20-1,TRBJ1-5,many,TGCAGTGCTAGAGAACAACAGGGGCCCCGATGGCGGCCCCAGCATTTT,CSAREQQGPRWRPQHF
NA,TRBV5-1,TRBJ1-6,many,TGCGCCAGCAGCTCCTCAGGAAATTCACCCCTCCACTTT,CASSSSGNSPLHF
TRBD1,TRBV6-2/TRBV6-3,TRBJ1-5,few,TGTGCCAGCAGTTACCGACTCTGGGACAGGGGGAATCAGCCCCAGCATTTT,CASSYRLWDRGNQPQHF
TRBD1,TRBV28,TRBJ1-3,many,TGTGCCAGCAGGGGGACAGCTGGAAACACCATATATTTT,CASRGTAGNTIYF
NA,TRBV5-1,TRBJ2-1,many,TGCGCCAGCAGCCAAGTGGGGGGCGATGAGCAGTTCTTC,CASSQVGGDEQFF
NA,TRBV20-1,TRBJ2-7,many,TGCAGTGCTAGCGACATGCCGGGGTCCTCCTACGAGCAGTACTTC,CSASDMPGSSYEQYF
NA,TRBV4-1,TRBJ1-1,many,TGCGCCAGCAACCTAGATCCCGCTACGAACACTGAAGCTTTCTTT,CASNLDPATNTEAFF
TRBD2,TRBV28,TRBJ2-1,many,TGTGCCAGCAGTTTCGCGGGAGGATCCTACAATGAGCAGTTCTTC,CASSFAGGSYNEQFF
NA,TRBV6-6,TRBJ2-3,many,TGTGCCAGCAACGGCGGGTTTAGCACAGATACGCAGTATTTT,CASNGGFSTDTQYF
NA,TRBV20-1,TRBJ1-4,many,TGCAGTGCTAAGGGGAATGAAAAACTGTTTTTT,CSAKGNEKLFF
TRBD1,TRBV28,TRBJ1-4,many,TGTGCCAGCAGTTTTGACTCAGGGGGCGGTGAAAAACTGTTTTTT,CASSFDSGGGEKLFF
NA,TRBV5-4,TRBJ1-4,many,TGTGCCAGCAGCTTGGGACAGGATGAAAAACTGTTTTTT,CASSLGQDEKLFF
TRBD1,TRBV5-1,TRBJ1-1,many,TGCGCCAGCAGCGTCAGGGGGGGCACTGAAGCTTTCTTT,CASSVRGGTEAFF
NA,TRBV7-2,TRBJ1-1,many,TGTGCCAGCAGCCGACAGCCGAACACTGAAGCTTTCTTT,CASSRQPNTEAFF
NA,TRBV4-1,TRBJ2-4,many,TGCGCCAGCAGCCAACCAACAGTGGGAAACATTCAGTACTTC,CASSQPTVGNIQYF
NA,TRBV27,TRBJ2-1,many,TGTGCCAGCAGTTTTCTCCGGACTGCCTCCTACTCCTACAATGAGCAGTTCTTC,CASSFLRTASYSYNEQFF
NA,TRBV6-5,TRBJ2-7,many,TGTGCCAGCAGGTCATCCTACGAGCAGTACTTC,CASRSSYEQYF
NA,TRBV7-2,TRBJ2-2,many,TGTGCCAGCAGCTTGGCTGGATACACCGGGGAGCTGTTTTTT,CASSLAGYTGELFF
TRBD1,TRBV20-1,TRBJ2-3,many,TGCAGTGCCTCAATCCGGACAGGGGTGACAGATACGCAGTATTTT,CSASIRTGVTDTQYF
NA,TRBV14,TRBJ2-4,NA,TGTGCCAGCAGCCACCGACAGGATAGAGACATTCAGTACTTC,CASSHRQDRDIQYF
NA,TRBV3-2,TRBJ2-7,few,TGTGCCAGCAGACTCCGGGGATCCTACGAGCAGTACTTC,CASRLRGSYEQYF
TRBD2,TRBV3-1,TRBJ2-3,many,TGTGCCAGCAGCCATGCTGGCGGGAGATCGGCGGCAGATACGCAGTATTTT,CASSHAGGRSAADTQYF
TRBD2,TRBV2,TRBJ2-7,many,TGTGCCAGCAGTGAAGGGCGGGAGGGAGTCTACGAGCAGTACTTC,CASSEGREGVYEQYF
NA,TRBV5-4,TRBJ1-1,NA,TGTGCCAGCAGCTCAATCACTGAAGCTTTCTTT,CASSSITEAFF
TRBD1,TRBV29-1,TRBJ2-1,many,TGCAGCGTTGAAGCTACCCCAGGGGGGCAGTTCTTC,CSVEATPGGQFF
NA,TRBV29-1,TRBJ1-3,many,TGCAGCGTTGTGTCCCTGGGGGCTGACACCATATATTTT,CSVVSLGADTIYF
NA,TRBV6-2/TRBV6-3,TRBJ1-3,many,TGTGCCAGCAGGCCTCGTTCCTCTGGAAACACCATATATTTT,CASRPRSSGNTIYF
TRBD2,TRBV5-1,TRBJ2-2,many,TGCGCCAGCAGCTTGGGACTAGCGGGTTACACCGGGGAGCTGTTTTTT,CASSLGLAGYTGELFF
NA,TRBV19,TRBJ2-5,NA,TGTGCCAGTAGTAACGGGGGATGGGAGACCCAGTACTTC,CASSNGGWETQYF
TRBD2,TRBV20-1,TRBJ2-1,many,TGCAGTGCTAGATCCGGACTAGCGGGGAATGAGCAGTTCTTC,CSARSGLAGNEQFF